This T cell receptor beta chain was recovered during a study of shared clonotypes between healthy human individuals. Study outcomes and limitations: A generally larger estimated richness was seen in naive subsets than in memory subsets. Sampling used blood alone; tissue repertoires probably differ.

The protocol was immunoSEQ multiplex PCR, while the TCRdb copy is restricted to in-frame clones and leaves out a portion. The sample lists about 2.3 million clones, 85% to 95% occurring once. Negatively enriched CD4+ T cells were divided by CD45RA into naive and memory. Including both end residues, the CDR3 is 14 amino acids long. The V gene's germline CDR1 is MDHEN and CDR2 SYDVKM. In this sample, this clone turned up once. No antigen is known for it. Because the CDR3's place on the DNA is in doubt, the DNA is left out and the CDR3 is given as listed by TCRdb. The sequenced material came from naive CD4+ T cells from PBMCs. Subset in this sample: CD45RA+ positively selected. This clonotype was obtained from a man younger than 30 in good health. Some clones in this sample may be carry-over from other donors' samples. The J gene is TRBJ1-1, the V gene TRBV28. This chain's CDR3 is CASSFWPRRPEAFF.